Many counts were recorded for the clone carrying this TCR beta chain. What it recognizes is unknown. The data originate from a study of T cell repertoires in cytomegalovirus infection. Overall study context: Public TCR beta signatures provided an indication of both CMV infection and a matching HLA type.

The V end was cut by 1 base, the J end by 11 bases, with 24 bases between. Germline CDR1 MNHNY, CDR2 SVGAGI (reference sequence). This CDR3 is built from 17 residues. TCRdb recomputed calls from the reads with MiXCR, one row per CDR3 protein. The table shows 100,000 to 150,000 distinct CDR3 sequences, with roughly 9% occurring only once. Study-wide results and limits: Of the TCR beta families, the public ones yielded a cumulative frequency that identified carriers of CMV plus the relevant HLA.

The source material was PBMCs. The receptor's source is a human donor in good health (CMV status not recorded). Some clones in this sample may be carry-over from other donors' samples. The V gene is TRBV6-6, the J gene TRBJ1-5, with a tentative D call TRBD1 (5 bases). CDR3 DNA sequence: TGTGCCAGCAGTTACTGGCAGGGTCAGGTCCGGCCTGGGTCCCAGCATTTT. Translated: CASSYWQGQVRPGSQHF.